Listed here are 30 T cell receptor beta chains from one sample, sequenced in a study of cytomegalovirus exposure and HLA in healthy donors. The PCR had 60 Vbeta and 13 Jbeta primers. Measured with immunoSEQ multiplex PCR; TCRdb has only the in-frame clones, and not every one. The repertoire has more than 100,000 clones, 70% to 75% of them found once; the top ten carry around 3.9%. Source material: PBMCs. All receptors come from a woman aged 40 to 50 in good health and CMV-seronegative.

This clone was picked up a small number of times. The CDR3 nucleotides are TGTGCCAGCTCACCACAGGGAGCCTACGAGCAGTACTTC. Translation gives CASSPQGAYEQYF. The chain combines TRBV18 with TRBJ2-7; possibly TRBD2 for D (5 bases). V was shortened by 1 base and J by 2 bases, with 6 bases between the two germline ends. The CDR3 totals 13 residues. Germline V gene data show CDR1 as KGHSH and CDR2 as LQKENI.

The gene calls are TRBV5-5 and TRBJ2-5; possibly TRBD1 for D (6 bases). The CDR3 is 14 amino acids. The V gene lost 0 bases and the J gene lost 1 base, with 7 bases spanning the gap. From germline, CDR1 is SGHKS and CDR2 YYEKEE (reference sequence). CDR3 in amino acids: CASSLDRVQETQYF. The CDR3 nucleotides are TGTGCCAGCAGCTTGGACAGGGTCCAAGAGACCCAGTACTTC.

This chain joins TRBV7-2 and TRBJ1-1; possibly TRBD1 for D (6 bases). V shed 0 bases and J shed 2 bases, with 10 bases lying between them. Germline loops: CDR1 SGHTA, CDR2 FQGNSA. This CDR3 is built from 15 residues. This CDR3 is CASSLAPGVNTEAFF. The DNA for the CDR3 is TGTGCCAGCAGCTTAGCGCCAGGGGTTAACACTGAAGCTTTCTTT.

This clone has only one observation. The V call is TRBV7-4, the J call TRBJ1-3; D is possibly TRBD1 (6 bases). Germline loops: CDR1 SGHVT, CDR2 SQSDAQ. This CDR3 spans 18 amino acids. V dropped 1 base and J dropped 4 bases, with 20 bases sitting between them. CDR3 sequence reads: CASSLGWTVFTSGNTIYF. In DNA, the CDR3 is TGTGCCAGCAGCTTAGGGTGGACAGTTTTTACATCCGGAAACACCATATATTTT.

The chain has TRBV11-2 and TRBJ1-4; no firm D call. With 5 bases removed from V and 7 bases from J, the gap between germline ends came to 17 bases. Looked up from germline, CDR1 is SGHAT and CDR2 is FQNNGV. The CDR3 covers 15 residues. Here the CDR3 reads CASSHTSGPSEKLFF. CDR3 bases: TGTGCCAGCAGCCATACCTCAGGTCCAAGTGAAAAACTGTTTTTT.

The chain is built from TRBV7-9 and TRBJ1-1; a weak D match, TRBD1 (5 bases). Germline V gene sequence: CDR1 SEHNR, CDR2 FQNEAQ (reference sequence). Trimming pared 5 bases from V and 6 bases from J, leaving 10 bases between. CDR3 size: 12 residues. The CDR3 DNA follows: TGTGCCAGCAGCCACACAGGACCTGAAGCTTTCTTT. Its protein product is CASSHTGPEAFF.

The rearrangement joins TRBV20-1 to TRBJ2-1; unclear D gene. CDR1 and CDR2 (germline): DFQATT, SNEGSKA (reference sequence). The CDR3 loop spans 11 amino acids. V was trimmed by 3 bases and J by 7 bases, leaving 7 bases between them. Here the CDR3 reads CSASGLNEQFF. CDR3 in DNA: TGCAGTGCTAGCGGGTTGAATGAGCAGTTCTTC.

This rearrangement joins TRBV6-5 to TRBJ2-7; 9 bases are shared with TRBD1. The CDR3 consists of 15 residues. V shed 6 bases, J shed 2 bases, and the junction held 8 bases outside the gene matches. Germline CDR1 is MNHEY and CDR2 is SVGAGI. The CDR3 DNA reads TGTGCCAGCAGAGCAGGGACAGGGAATGCCTACGAGCAGTACTTC. This sequence encodes CASRAGTGNAYEQYF.

The J gene is TRBJ1-2, the V gene TRBV6-1; 10 positions agree with TRBD1. This CDR3 contains 13 residues. Germline-derived CDR1 and CDR2 are MNHNS and SASEGT. The J segment lost 5 bases and the V segment lost 6 bases, leaving 3 bases of the junction unmatched. The CDR3 spells CASRADRGYGYTF. As DNA, the CDR3 is TGTGCCAGCAGGGCGGACAGGGGGTATGGCTACACCTTC.

The DNA of the CDR3 is TGCGCCAGCAGCCAAGACACCGTCAGCGACACTGAAGCTTTCTTT. Translation gives CASSQDTVSDTEAFF. The rearrangement joins TRBV4-3 to TRBJ1-1; D remains ambiguous. Germline CDR1 reads LGHNA; CDR2 reads YSLEER. The CDR3 spans 15 residues. Between the trimmed V and J ends, which lost 0 bases and 3 bases, there was a span of 11 bases.

This clone occurred once. The chain uses TRBV6-6 and TRBJ1-2, with a weak D call TRBD1 (5 bases). Trimming left V 5 bases short and J 4 bases short, with 17 bases between. The germline V gene encodes CDR1 MNHNY and CDR2 SVGAGI (reference sequence). There are 15 residues in the CDR3. Here the CDR3 reads CASSHGRGRGYGYTF. The CDR3 DNA reads as TGTGCCAGCAGTCACGGGAGGGGAAGAGGCTATGGCTACACCTTC.

The chain combines TRBV19 with TRBJ1-2, with 8 bases lining up with TRBD1. Trimming took 5 bases from V and 3 from J; bases not matched to a gene: 8. The length of the CDR3 is 15 residues. Germline V gene data show CDR1 as LNHDA and CDR2 as SQIVND (reference sequence). The CDR3 sequence is CASSPDRGNYYGYTF. Here the CDR3 DNA reads TGTGCCAGTAGTCCAGACAGGGGTAATTACTATGGCTACACCTTC.

The chain combines TRBV10-3 with TRBJ2-7, with a possible D match to TRBD1 (7 bases). The CDR3 is 12 residues long. Trimming removed 11 bases at V and 2 bases at J, with 13 bases between. The V gene's germline CDR1 is ENHRY and CDR2 SYGVKD. The CDR3 DNA reads TGTGCCCAGGGGGGAGACCCCTACGAGCAGTACTTC. Amino acid sequence: CAQGGDPYEQYF.

This chain connects TRBV29-1 to TRBJ1-2; D gene uncertain. Trimming took 3 bases from V and 0 from J, leaving 14 bases between them. There are 15 residues in the CDR3. Germline V gene sequence: CDR1 SQVTM, CDR2 ANQGSEA. CDR3 region: CSVEFLPESNYGYTF. CDR3 sequence (DNA): TGCAGCGTTGAGTTCTTGCCAGAATCTAACTATGGCTACACCTTC.

The J gene is TRBJ1-1, the V gene TRBV7-2; 9 bases match TRBD1. CDR1 and CDR2 (germline): SGHTA, FQGNSA. Losses at the gene ends were 9 bases for V and 5 bases for J; bases not matched to a gene: 7. The CDR3 sequence is 13 residues long. This chain's CDR3 is CASLQGAWTEAFF. The DNA of the CDR3 is TGTGCCAGTCTACAGGGGGCGTGGACTGAAGCTTTCTTT.

The gene calls are TRBV11-2 and TRBJ2-3; tentative D call: TRBD1 (5 bases). The V end lost 2 bases, the J end lost 6 bases, and 18 bases lay between the germline ends. The CDR3 loop spans 16 amino acids. From germline, CDR1 is SGHAT and CDR2 FQNNGV. CDR3 DNA sequence: TGTGCCAGCAGCTTACTTGGGGCAACAGGCTTGGATACGCAGTATTTT. Amino acids: CASSLLGATGLDTQYF.

This clone has only a few counts. A read error may produce the germline difference seen at one junction end. In DNA, the CDR3 is TGTGCCAGCAGTGTATCAGTAGGGGCCGGTAATGAAAAACTGTTTTTT. As protein: CASSVSVGAGNEKLFF. The chain links TRBV27 to TRBJ1-4; TRBD1 might be the D (5 bases). The CDR3 loop spans 16 amino acids. CDR1 is MNHEY and CDR2 is SMNVEV in the germline V gene (reference sequence).

The chain employs TRBV7-8 and TRBJ2-3; TRBD2 aligns across 12 bases. Germline V gene lookup returns CDR1 SGHVS and CDR2 FQNEAQ. The junction had 6 bases not matched to a gene; V was cut back by 0 bases and J by 2 bases. The CDR3 is 18 amino acids. The CDR3 sequence is CASSLAGGLAGPTDTQYF. The CDR3 DNA follows: TGTGCCAGCAGCTTAGCCGGAGGACTAGCGGGACCCACAGATACGCAGTATTTT.

The rearrangement joins TRBV5-4 to TRBJ2-3, with TRBD2 matching 9 bases. This CDR3 has 18 residues. The germline gives CDR1 SGHNT, CDR2 YYREEE (reference sequence). J lost 0 bases, V lost 1 base, and 9 bases had no gene match. The CDR3 sequence is CASSLLGSGGTSTDTQYF. The CDR3 DNA sequence: TGTGCCAGCAGCTTGCTAGGGAGCGGGGGGACTAGCACAGATACGCAGTATTTT.

This chain uses TRBV5-1 with TRBJ1-2; 7 bases line up with TRBD1. V lost 0 bases and J lost 7; bases outside the gene matches: 6. The CDR3 extends over 14 amino acids. Germline CDR1 reads SGHRS; CDR2 reads YFSETQ. CDR3 DNA: TGCGCCAGCAGCTTGGGACAGGGTGTCTTTGGCTACACCTTC. It specifies CASSLGQGVFGYTF.

This clone occurred once. CDR3 nucleotide sequence: TGTGCCAGCAGCTTAATCGCCTTTCACTATCAGCCCCAGCATTTT. Its translation: CASSLIAFHYQPQHF. The chain joins TRBV7-4 to TRBJ1-5; D call uncertain. Per germline, CDR1 SGHVT and CDR2 SQSDAQ. V lost 2 bases and J 5 bases, leaving 13 bases between the germline ends. CDR3 length: 15 amino acids.

V is TRBV4-3 and J is TRBJ2-7; 7 bases line up with TRBD1. Germline lookup yields CDR1 LGHNA and CDR2 YSLEER. The V segment lost 4 bases and the J segment 0 bases; nucleotides outside the gene matches: 6. The CDR3 spans 15 residues. The CDR3 loop is CASSLGQASSYEQYF. The CDR3 DNA reads TGCGCCAGCAGCCTTGGACAGGCGAGCTCCTACGAGCAGTACTTC.

V and J are TRBV10-3 and TRBJ1-2, with 8 bases aligning to TRBD1. The germline V gene encodes CDR1 ENHRY and CDR2 SYGVKD. This CDR3 spans 15 amino acids. V shed 4 bases, J shed 1 base, and the junction held 5 bases outside the gene matches. The CDR3 DNA reads as TGTGCCATCAGTGGTGGACAGGGTATTAACTATGGCTACACCTTC. Translating gives CAISGGQGINYGYTF.

This clone was counted only a few times. The chain combines TRBV11-1 with TRBJ2-7; TRBD2 matches 10 bases. Trimming cost V 5 bases and J 3 bases; bases outside gene matches: 7. Germline V gene data show CDR1 as SGHAT and CDR2 as FQDESV (reference sequence). There are 15 residues in the CDR3. The CDR3 DNA reads TGTGCCAGCAGCCCAGGACTAGCGGAAGTCTACGAGCAGTACTTC. As protein: CASSPGLAEVYEQYF.

The CDR3 region has the DNA TGTGCCAGTAGTATGGGCGGGACAGGGGGACGTGGCACTGAAGCTTTCTTT. Its translation: CASSMGGTGGRGTEAFF. The gene calls are TRBV19 and TRBJ1-1; 11 bases match TRBD1. After removal of 3 bases from V and 4 bases from J, the junction contained 10 bases not matched to a gene. CDR3 length: 17 amino acids. Germline V CDR1 and CDR2: LNHDA, SQIVND (reference sequence).

This clone occurred a few times. The chain joins TRBV7-8 to TRBJ2-7; maybe TRBD2 (5 bases). V lost 5 bases and J 6 bases, leaving 14 bases between the germline ends. In germline, CDR1 is SGHVS, CDR2 FQNEAQ. This CDR3 is 13 amino acids long. CDR3 bases: TGTGCCAGCAGCCGACAAGCGGCTCGCGAGCAGTACTTC. It encodes CASSRQAAREQYF.

The rearrangement uses TRBV28 and TRBJ2-3; 8 bases line up with TRBD2. The CDR3 runs to 17 residues. Germline CDR1 is MDHEN and CDR2 is SYDVKM. V dropped 2 bases and J dropped 4; count of bases not matched to a gene: 11. The CDR3 DNA sequence: TGTGCCAGCAGTTTAATAGACGGGAGGGAGGGCCCAGATACGCAGTATTTT. It yields the protein CASSLIDGREGPDTQYF.

The rearrangement uses TRBV7-9 and TRBJ1-1, with no clear D. The V end lost 1 base, the J end lost 6 bases, and 12 bases lay between the germline ends. The CDR3 is 14 amino acids. The germline V gene has CDR1 SEHNR and CDR2 FQNEAQ (reference sequence). The CDR3 sequence is CASSLDSFSPEAFF. The DNA for the CDR3 is TGTGCCAGCAGCTTAGATTCATTTTCCCCTGAAGCTTTCTTT.

The V gene is TRBV28, the J gene TRBJ1-5; no definite D call. CDR1 and CDR2 from the germline V gene are MDHEN and SYDVKM. The germline V and J ends were trimmed by 3 bases and 1 base, with 16 bases remaining between them. This CDR3 is 17 amino acids long. CDR3 amino acids: CASSFRVSGTSNQPQHF. Written as DNA, the CDR3 is TGTGCCAGCAGTTTTCGGGTCTCGGGTACGAGCAATCAGCCCCAGCATTTT.

The chain combines TRBV11-2 with TRBJ2-7; D unresolved. The germline V gene encodes CDR1 SGHAT and CDR2 FQNNGV. V was cut by 1 base and J by 1 base, with 8 bases left in between. There are 14 residues in the CDR3. CDR3 in DNA: TGTGCCAGCAGCTTAGTCGGGTCTTCCTACGAGCAGTACTTC. Translated, it gives CASSLVGSSYEQYF.